This paragraph covers one TCR beta chain sequence. Its target is not known. With 60 Vbeta and 13 Jbeta primers, the PCR was carried out. TCRdb's table, derived via immunoSEQ multiplex PCR, lists solely in-frame clones and lacks some. The table shows 200,000 or so clones, with under 70% occurring only once. This sample is drawn from a study of cytomegalovirus exposure and HLA in healthy donors. Study-wide results and limits: Several top significant clusters appeared, in a later analysis, to be linked to common viral pathogens.

V was trimmed by 1 base and J by 5 bases, leaving 12 bases between them. Germline-derived CDR1 and CDR2 are SEHNR and FQNEAQ (reference sequence). The length of the CDR3 is 15 residues. The source is a man in his forties or fifties in good health and CMV-seropositive. Sequencing was performed on PBMCs. The chain combines TRBV7-9 with TRBJ2-1, with D tentatively TRBD2 (7 bases). The CDR3 DNA reads TGTGCCAGCAGCTTAGTGGCGGGGGCTAACAATGAGCAGTTCTTC. This sequence encodes CASSLVAGANNEQFF.